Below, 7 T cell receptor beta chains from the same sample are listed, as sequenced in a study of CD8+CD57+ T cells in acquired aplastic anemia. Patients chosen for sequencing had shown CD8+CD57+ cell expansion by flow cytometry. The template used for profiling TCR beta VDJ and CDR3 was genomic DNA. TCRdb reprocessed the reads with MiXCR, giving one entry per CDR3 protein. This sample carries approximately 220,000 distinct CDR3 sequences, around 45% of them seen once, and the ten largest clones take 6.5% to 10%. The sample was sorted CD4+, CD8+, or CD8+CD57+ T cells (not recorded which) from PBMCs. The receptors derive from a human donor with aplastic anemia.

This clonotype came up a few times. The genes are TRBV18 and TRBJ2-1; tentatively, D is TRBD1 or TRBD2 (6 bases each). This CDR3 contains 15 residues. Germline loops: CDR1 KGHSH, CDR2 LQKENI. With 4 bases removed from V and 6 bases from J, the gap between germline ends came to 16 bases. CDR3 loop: CASSRPSRGGNEQFF. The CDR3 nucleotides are TGTGCCAGCTCACGCCCAAGCAGGGGAGGCAATGAGCAGTTCTTC.

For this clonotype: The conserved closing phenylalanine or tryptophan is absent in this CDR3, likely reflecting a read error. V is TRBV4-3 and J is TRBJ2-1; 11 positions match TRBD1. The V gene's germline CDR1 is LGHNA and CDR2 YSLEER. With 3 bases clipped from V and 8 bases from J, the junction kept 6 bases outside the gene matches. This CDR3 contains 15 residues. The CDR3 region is CASSQGTGGGDEQFL. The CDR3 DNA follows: TGCGCCAGCAGCCAGGGGACAGGGGGTGGAGATGAGCAGTTCCTC.

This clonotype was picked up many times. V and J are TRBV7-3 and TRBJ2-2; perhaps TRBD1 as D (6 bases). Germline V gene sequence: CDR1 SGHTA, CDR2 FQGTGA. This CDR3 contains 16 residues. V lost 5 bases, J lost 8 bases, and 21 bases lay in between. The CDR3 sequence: CASSPTPDRLGGELFF. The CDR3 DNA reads TGTGCCAGCAGCCCCACCCCGGACAGACTCGGGGGGGAGCTGTTTTTT.

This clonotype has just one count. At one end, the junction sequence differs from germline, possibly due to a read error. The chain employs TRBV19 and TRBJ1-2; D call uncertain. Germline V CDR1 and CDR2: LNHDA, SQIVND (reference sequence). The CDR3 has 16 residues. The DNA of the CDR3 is TGTGCCAGTAGTGGAGCGGGCCAGTTATTTCACTATGGCTACGCCTTC. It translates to CASSGAGQLFHYGYAF.

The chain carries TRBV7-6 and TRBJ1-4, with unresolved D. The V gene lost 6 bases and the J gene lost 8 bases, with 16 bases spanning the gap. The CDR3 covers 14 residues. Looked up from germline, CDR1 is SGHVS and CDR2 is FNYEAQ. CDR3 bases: TGTGCCAGCAGTTTCGGTCAAAGAAGGGAAAAACTGTTTTTT. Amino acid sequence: CASSFGQRREKLFF.

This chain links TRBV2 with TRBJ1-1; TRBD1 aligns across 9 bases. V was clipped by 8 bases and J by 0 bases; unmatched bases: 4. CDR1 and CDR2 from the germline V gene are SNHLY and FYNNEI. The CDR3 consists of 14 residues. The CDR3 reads CASGDREMNTEAFF. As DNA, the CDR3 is TGTGCCAGCGGGGACAGGGAAATGAACACTGAAGCTTTCTTT.

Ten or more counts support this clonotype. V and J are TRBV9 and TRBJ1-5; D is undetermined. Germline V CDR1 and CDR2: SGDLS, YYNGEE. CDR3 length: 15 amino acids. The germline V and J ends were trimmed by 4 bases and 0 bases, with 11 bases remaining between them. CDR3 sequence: CASSSTDLSNQPQHF. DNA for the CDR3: TGTGCCAGCAGCTCCACAGACCTTAGCAATCAGCCCCAGCATTTT.